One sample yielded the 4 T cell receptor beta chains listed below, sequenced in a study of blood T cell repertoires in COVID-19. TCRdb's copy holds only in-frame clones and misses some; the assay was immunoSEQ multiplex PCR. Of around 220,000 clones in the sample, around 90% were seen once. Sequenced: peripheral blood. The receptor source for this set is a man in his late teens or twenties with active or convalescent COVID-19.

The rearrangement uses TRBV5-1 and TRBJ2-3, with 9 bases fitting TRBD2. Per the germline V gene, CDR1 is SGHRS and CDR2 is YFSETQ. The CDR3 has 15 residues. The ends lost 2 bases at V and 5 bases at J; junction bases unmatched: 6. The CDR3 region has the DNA TGCGCCAGCAGCTTCGGAGCGGGAGGAGTAGATACGCAGTATTTT. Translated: CASSFGAGGVDTQYF.

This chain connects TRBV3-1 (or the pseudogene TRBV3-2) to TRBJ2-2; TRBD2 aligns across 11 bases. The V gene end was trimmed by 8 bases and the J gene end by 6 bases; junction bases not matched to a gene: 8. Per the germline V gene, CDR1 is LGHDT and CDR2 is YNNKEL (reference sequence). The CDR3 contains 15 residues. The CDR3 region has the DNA TGTGCCAGCGTTACTAGCGGGAGTTATGCCGGGGAGCTGTTTTTT. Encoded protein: CASVTSGSYAGELFF.

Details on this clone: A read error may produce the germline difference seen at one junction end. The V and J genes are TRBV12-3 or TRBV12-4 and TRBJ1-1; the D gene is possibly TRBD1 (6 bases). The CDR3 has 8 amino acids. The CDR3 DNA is TGTGCCACCAAACCAGGGGCCTGG. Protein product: CATKPGAW.

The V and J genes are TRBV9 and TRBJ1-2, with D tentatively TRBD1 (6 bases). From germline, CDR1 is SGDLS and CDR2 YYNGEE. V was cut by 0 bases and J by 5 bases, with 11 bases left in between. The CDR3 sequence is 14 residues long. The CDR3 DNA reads TGTGCCAGCAGCGTAGTGGGGGCGCAGTATGGCTACACCTTC. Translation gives CASSVVGAQYGYTF.